Below are 7 T cell receptor beta chains sequenced from a single sample in a study of cytomegalovirus exposure and HLA in healthy donors. 13 Jbeta primers and 60 Vbeta primers were used for the PCR. The assay was immunoSEQ multiplex PCR, and TCRdb's table has in-frame clones only and misses some. The sample has under 40,000 clones. The sample was PBMCs. Receptors originate from a woman aged 40 to 50 in good health and CMV-seropositive.

The chain combines TRBV7-7 with TRBJ1-4, with 11 bases lining up with TRBD1. With V trimmed by 1 base and J by 7 bases, 2 bases remained unmatched. Germline loops: CDR1 SSHAT, CDR2 FNYEAQ (reference sequence). The CDR3 totals 15 residues. The CDR3 loop is CASSLGGTGGEKLFF. CDR3 coding DNA: TGTGCCAGCAGCTTAGGAGGGACAGGGGGTGAAAAACTGTTTTTT.

This rearrangement joins TRBV11-2 to TRBJ2-7, with TRBD2 matching 7 bases. CDR3 length equals 14 residues. Germline-derived CDR1 and CDR2 are SGHAT and FQNNGV. The trim removed 5 bases at V and 5 bases at J, leaving 9 bases unmatched. The CDR3 DNA is TGTGCCAGCAGCCCGCGGGAGCGCCCTGACGAGCAGTACTTC. Its protein is CASSPRERPDEQYF. Supplemented by reference TRBV11-2 and TRBJ2-7, the full variable domain reads EAGVAQSPRYKIIEKRQSVAFWCNPISGHATLYWYQQILGQGPKLLIQFQNNGVVDDSQLPKDRFSAERLKGVDSTLKIQPAKLEDSAVYLCASSPRERPDEQYFGPGTRLTVT.

The V call is TRBV27, the J call TRBJ2-1; TRBD1 is a possible D gene (6 bases). Trimming removed 3 bases at V and 8 bases at J, with 14 bases between. The CDR3 is made up of 14 amino acids. Germline assignment: CDR1 MNHEY and CDR2 SMNVEV (reference sequence). The CDR3 coding sequence is TGTGCCAGCAGTTTCCGACAGGTAGTCTATGAGCAGTTCTTC. It translates to CASSFRQVVYEQFF.

V and J are TRBV5-1 and TRBJ2-7; 7 bases align to TRBD2. Trimming cost V 0 bases and J 3 bases; bases outside gene matches: 6. CDR1 is SGHRS and CDR2 is YFSETQ in the germline V gene. The CDR3 spans 15 residues. DNA of the CDR3: TGCGCCAGCAGCTTGGAGGCGGGGGTACTCTACGAGCAGTACTTC. Encoded protein: CASSLEAGVLYEQYF. Looking up the rest from reference TRBV5-1 and TRBJ2-7 gives the full variable domain: KAGVTQTPRYLIKTRGQQVTLSCSPISGHRSVSWYQQTPGQGLQFLFEYFSETQRNKGNFPGRFSGRQFSNSRSEMNVSTLELGDSALYLCASSLEAGVLYEQYFGPGTRLTVT.

V gene TRBV7-8 combines with J gene TRBJ2-3, with TRBD2 matching over 8 bases. The J segment lost 1 base and the V segment lost 1 base, leaving 4 bases of the junction unmatched. The CDR3 covers 16 residues. CDR1 and CDR2 (germline): SGHVS, FQNEAQ. The DNA of the CDR3 is TGTGCCAGCAGCTTAGTCGGGAGGGCCGGCACAGATACGCAGTATTTT. Translated, it gives CASSLVGRAGTDTQYF.

The chain employs TRBV11-2 and TRBJ2-5; 9 positions agree with TRBD1. The germline V gene encodes CDR1 SGHAT and CDR2 FQNNGV. J gave up 2 bases and V 0 bases, and 1 base lay outside the gene matches. This CDR3 spans 15 amino acids. The CDR3 region is CASSLDGTGQETQYF. In DNA, the CDR3 is TGTGCCAGCAGCTTAGATGGGACAGGGCAAGAGACCCAGTACTTC.

The chain couples TRBV28 to TRBJ1-3, with 8 bases identical to TRBD1. Unmatched junction bases numbered 5, after V lost 5 bases and J lost 5 bases. The germline CDR1 and CDR2 sequences are MDHEN and SYDVKM. The CDR3 runs 14 residues. The chain's CDR3 is CASSRQGARNTIYF. DNA for the CDR3: TGTGCCAGCAGTCGGCAGGGGGCTAGAAACACCATATATTTT.